This TCR beta chain was sequenced in a study of PD-1 blockade in classical Hodgkin lymphoma. The overall study: The nivolumab dose that patients received was 3 mg/kg, given intravenously every 2 weeks.

All patients experienced relapse after autologous stem cell transplantation, and brentuximab vedotin exposure was variable. Germline CDR1 KGHSY, CDR2 FQNENV. The CDR3 is 17 amino acids. V was cut by 4 bases and J by 3 bases, with 18 bases left in between. About this clone: Its matching antigen is unknown.

The assay was immunoSEQ multiplex PCR, and TCRdb's table has in-frame clones only and misses some. The table records about 110,000 clones, roughly nine tenths of them present only once. Regarding the study as a whole: Whatever underlies the repertoire differences (possibly disease activity or prior therapy) remains undefined. Complete responders' diversity at baseline resembled that of newly diagnosed patients. Reported baseline diversity: healthy donors highest, relapsed/refractory patients lowest.

The chain uses TRBV16 and TRBJ2-2; TRBD2 might be the D (6 bases). Sample: peripheral blood mononuclear cells (PBMCs), taken before the second cycle of nivolumab. The TCR was taken from a human donor with classical Hodgkin lymphoma. As DNA, the CDR3 is TGTGCCAGCAGCCCCCGGGAGACAGATTCCGACACCGGGGAGCTGTTTTTT. Its translation is CASSPRETDSDTGELFF.